The sequence of this TCR beta chain was determined in a study of control samples from healthy donors and cancer patients. V lost 1 base to trimming and J lost 1 base, with 12 bases between them. The CDR3 is made up of 16 amino acids. Per germline, CDR1 MGHRA and CDR2 YSYEKL. Libraries were prepared by immunoSEQ multiplex PCR; TCRdb keeps only in-frame clonotypes and omits some of them. The sample holds under 60,000 clones, about 94% seen once. The receptor was isolated from a woman between 50 and 59 years old with head and neck cancer. The rearrangement joins TRBV4-1 to TRBJ2-3; D not resolved. Specimen: PBMCs. The CDR3 nucleotides are TGCGCCAGCAGCCAAGGAAGGGTCCCACGCACAGATACGCAGTATTTT. It specifies CASSQGRVPRTDTQYF.